The 4 T cell receptor beta chains presented below share a single source sample, sequenced in a study of blood T cell repertoires in COVID-19 (dated by TCRdb to 2019 to 2021). The method behind the library was the immunoSEQ multiplex PCR assay. TCRdb mirrors the immuneACCESS table, restricted to in-frame sequences. Some clones are absent from its copies; in checked studies, under half trace to an unresolved V gene, and the reason for the others is unknown. Present in this sample are approximately 88,000 clones, 75% to 80% of which were seen just once. 6.3% of the sample lies in the top ten. The sample comprised peripheral blood. These receptors originate from a man between 65 and 79 years old with COVID-19, enrolled during active disease.

The gene calls are TRBV6-2 or TRBV6-3 and TRBJ2-5, with 9 bases matching TRBD2. Trimming cost V 5 bases and J 0 bases; bases outside gene matches: 10. CDR3 length: 17 residues. Germline loops: CDR1 MNHEY, CDR2 SVGEGT. CDR3 sequence (DNA): TGTGCCAGCAGTGACGGCCTAGCGGGGATGTACCAAGAGACCCAGTACTTC. Translating gives CASSDGLAGMYQETQYF.

The V and J genes are TRBV6-5 and TRBJ1-4, with 7 bases matching TRBD1. Trimming cost V 5 bases and J 7 bases; bases outside gene matches: 7. The CDR3 spans 14 residues. The germline CDR1 and CDR2 sequences are MNHEY and SVGAGI. CDR3 in amino acids: CASSHRGRSEKLFF. Written as DNA, the CDR3 is TGTGCCAGCAGTCACAGGGGTCGAAGTGAAAAACTGTTTTTT.

Only one count was recorded for this clone. The V and J genes are TRBV6-5 and TRBJ2-2; D may be TRBD1 (5 bases). The V end lost 7 bases, the J end lost 7 bases, and 16 bases lay between the germline ends. The CDR3 contains 14 residues. The germline V gene encodes CDR1 MNHEY and CDR2 SVGAGI. Written as DNA, the CDR3 is TGTGCCAGCACCTCGGAAGGGGTGGGCGGGGAGCTGTTTTTT. Translating gives CASTSEGVGGELFF.

This chain connects TRBV6-2 or TRBV6-3 to TRBJ2-7; 9 positions match TRBD1. Trimming at V came to 4 bases and at J to 0 bases, leaving 10 bases not matched to a gene. The length of the CDR3 is 17 residues. Germline CDR1 is MNHEY and CDR2 is SVGEGT. In nucleotides, the CDR3 is TGTGCCAGCAGTTCTGCGACAGGGGGGACAGGCTCCTACGAGCAGTACTTC. Translated: CASSSATGGTGSYEQYF.